Given below is one TCR beta chain in context. The antigen is undetermined. The CDR3 has 13 amino acids. Germline CDR1 is MNHEY and CDR2 is SVGAGI. V was clipped by 8 bases and J by 3 bases, with 12 bases between them. The data derive from a study of cytomegalovirus exposure and HLA in healthy donors. The method was immunoSEQ multiplex PCR; TCRdb's version includes in-frame clones alone and lacks a portion of them. Found here are approximately 140,000 clones, 84% of them singletons; the top ten hold 1.4%. The study, taken as a whole, reports: Cytomegalovirus-associated TCR beta chains were listed, numbering under 200. The classifier reportedly diagnosed cytomegalovirus status with high sensitivity and specificity.

This chain links TRBV6-5 with TRBJ2-3; possible D gene TRBD2, 6 bases. This sequence was found in a woman aged 30 to 39 in good health and CMV-seronegative. Sequenced sample: PBMCs. CDR3 sequence (DNA): TGTGCCAGCTGGCGGGGAAAGACAGATACGCAGTATTTT. Translation gives CASWRGKTDTQYF.